Below, one T cell receptor beta chain is given with its context. Profiled with immunoSEQ multiplex PCR; TCRdb holds only in-frame clones, not every one. The sample contains 120,000 or so clones, over 65% of which appear only once. This sample stems from a study of identifying expanded T cells in peripheral blood. Germline values: CDR1 SGHDN, CDR2 FVKESK. Trimming pared 0 bases from V and 9 bases from J, leaving 6 bases between. CDR3 length equals 13 residues. V is TRBV14 and J is TRBJ1-6; weak D call: TRBD1 (5 bases). The receptor comes from a person aged 18-70 years in good health. Sequenced sample: blood. The CDR3: CASSQEGRSPLHF. DNA of the CDR3: TGTGCCAGCAGCCAAGAGGGGCGTTCACCCCTCCACTTT.